Following are 5 T cell receptor beta chains from one sample sequenced in a study of blood T cell repertoires in COVID-19. Measured with immunoSEQ multiplex PCR; TCRdb has only the in-frame clones, and not every one. The repertoire holds over 200,000 clones, with about 90% as singletons. Sequenced sample: peripheral blood. Every receptor here comes from a man aged 40-50 years with active or convalescent COVID-19.

The chain joins TRBV27 to TRBJ1-3; a possible D gene is TRBD1 (5 bases). Trimming left V 2 bases short and J 0 bases short, with 8 bases between. The V gene's germline CDR1 is MNHEY and CDR2 SMNVEV (reference sequence). The CDR3 spans 15 residues. In DNA form, the CDR3 reads TGTGCCAGCAGTTTAAACGGGGGCTCTGGAAACACCATATATTTT. Encoded protein: CASSLNGGSGNTIYF.

The V gene is TRBV18, the J gene TRBJ1-4; a possible D gene is TRBD1 (5 bases). Trimming pared 3 bases from V and 2 bases from J, leaving 16 bases between. Germline V lookup: CDR1 KGHSH, CDR2 LQKENI. The CDR3 has 17 residues. The CDR3 DNA reads TGTGCCAGCTCACCTGGCGGCAGGGCGTACACTAATGAAAAACTGTTTTTT. This sequence encodes CASSPGGRAYTNEKLFF.

CDR3 sequence: CASSPPLRSYEQYF. CDR3 nucleotide sequence: TGTGCCAGCAGCCCGCCCCTACGGAGTTACGAGCAGTACTTC. The V call is TRBV9, the J call TRBJ2-7; D is unclear. CDR3 length equals 14 residues. Germline CDR1 is SGDLS and CDR2 is YYNGEE. The V end was cut by 4 bases, the J end by 4 bases, with 15 bases between. The whole variable domain, filled in from reference TRBV9 and TRBJ2-7, reads DSGVTQTPKHLITATGQRVTLRCSPRSGDLSVYWYQQSLDQGLQFLIQYYNGEERAKGNILERFSAQQFPDLHSELNLSSLELGDSALYFCASSPPLRSYEQYFGPGTRLTVT.

The rearrangement links TRBV9 to TRBJ1-3; unclear D gene. V lost 2 bases and J lost 2, with 2 bases in between. From germline, CDR1 is SGDLS and CDR2 YYNGEE. The CDR3 sequence is 12 residues long. The CDR3, as DNA: TGTGCCAGCAGCGTTACTGGAAACACCATATATTTT. Translated, it gives CASSVTGNTIYF.

This clone was observed once. This sequence joins TRBV6-5 and TRBJ1-2; D is perhaps TRBD1 (5 bases). Germline V CDR1 and CDR2: MNHEY, SVGAGI. The V end lost 6 bases, the J end lost 2 bases, and 10 bases lay between the germline ends. The CDR3 runs 13 residues. The CDR3 DNA reads as TGTGCCAGCAGCTTCAGGGCCAACTATGGCTACACCTTC. Its translation is CASSFRANYGYTF.